The rows below give T cell receptor beta chains drawn from one sample of a study of blood T cell repertoires in COVID-19. Generated by immunoSEQ multiplex PCR, the TCRdb table keeps only in-frame clones and is missing some. The sample shows approximately 210,000 clones, almost 90% of them seen only once. Sequenced: PBMCs or T cells enriched from blood (not recorded which). These receptors all come from a woman in her 50s with acute COVID-19. Both conserved end residues are part of each CDR3. Fields, in order: J gene, V gene, CDR3 protein.

TRBJ2-1,TRBV28,CASYSGRNNEQFF
TRBJ1-6,TRBV28,CASSFGGRGPSPLHF
TRBJ1-1,TRBV20-1,CSARDGERAFF
TRBJ1-6,TRBV19,CASKGPGLTDNSPLHF
TRBJ1-2,TRBV6-5,CASSFQRGFGYGYTF
TRBJ2-7,TRBV6-5,CASTGDRTYEQYF
TRBJ2-5,TRBV13,CASSDSGQGVRETQYF
TRBJ2-7,TRBV23-1,CASSQAPSPYEQYF
TRBJ1-6,TRBV6-5,CASWEGGSPLHF
TRBJ2-3,TRBV7-3,CASSLIGTAGTQYF
TRBJ1-6,TRBV1,CTSDHRGVGNSPLHF
TRBJ2-7,TRBV4-3,CASSPNYGQDYEQYF
TRBJ2-7,TRBV6-5,CASSQGSYEQYF
TRBJ2-7,TRBV19,CASSIIAGELYEQYF
TRBJ2-1,TRBV19,CATHAGAYNEQFF
TRBJ1-1,TRBV29-1,CSVDVSEAFF
TRBJ1-1,TRBV11-2,CASSLLGTGRDKSEAFF
TRBJ2-1,TRBV7-9,CASSLVRYNEQFF
TRBJ2-7,TRBV6-2/TRBV6-3,CASSYSQGQGAYEQYF
TRBJ2-7,TRBV27,CASSGSGQGDYEQYF
TRBJ1-1,TRBV4-1,CASSLAGTGDTEAFF
TRBJ2-7,TRBV2,CASRGGLADSYEQYF
TRBJ1-6,TRBV7-3,CASSLSGNSPLHF
TRBJ1-6,TRBV7-8,CASSFLLADRENSPLHF
TRBJ1-1,TRBV11-2,CASSLRQGATEAFF
TRBJ2-7,TRBV7-2,CASSLVLPGFGGEQYF
TRBJ2-5,TRBV21-1,CASSKGGLAGFQETQYF
TRBJ1-1,TRBV21-1,CASSTGQGLDTEAFF
TRBJ2-7,TRBV5-6,CASSLSQGMSYEQYF
TRBJ2-2,TRBV9,CASSAGQGNTGELFF
TRBJ2-1,TRBV7-2,CASSLPQALAEQFF
TRBJ1-1,TRBV20-1,CSARYPLEAFF
TRBJ2-7,TRBV19,CASSTLTPDGSSYEQYF
TRBJ2-1,TRBV5-1,CASSLGGSPYNEQFF
TRBJ1-5,TRBV19,CASSFRVRQPQHF
TRBJ2-1,TRBV5-1,CASSGGQGAYNEQFF
TRBJ1-1,TRBV2,CAGHRETEAFF
TRBJ2-7,TRBV18,CASSPPSGSSYEQYF
TRBJ2-1,TRBV11-2,CASSPLEGAGYNEQFF
TRBJ1-6,TRBV3-1/TRBV3-2,CASSQPMDRVFPPLHF
TRBJ1-1,TRBV29-1,CSVDPGGVREAFF
TRBJ2-3,TRBV30,CAWSPGGTDTQYF
TRBJ1-3,TRBV21-1,CASSKERCGTASGNTIYF
TRBJ2-1,TRBV3-1/TRBV3-2,CASGTSGRYEQFF
TRBJ2-1,TRBV6-5,CASRDRGSYNEQFF
TRBJ2-7,TRBV6-5,CASKRQGAAYEQYF
TRBJ2-1,TRBV19,CASSPLTSGRNEQFF
TRBJ1-5,TRBV4-1,CASSQEIGGNQPQHF
TRBJ2-1,TRBV18,CASSPDRGGEQFF
TRBJ2-1,TRBV5-1,CASSSGLSLHEQFF